A single sample gave rise to the 6 T cell receptor beta chains below, sequenced in a study of cytomegalovirus exposure and HLA in healthy donors. PCR primers comprised 60 Vbeta and 13 Jbeta primers. The protocol was immunoSEQ multiplex PCR, while the TCRdb copy is restricted to in-frame clones and leaves out a portion. The sample includes about 100,000 clones, around three quarters seen only once; the top ten take around 4.1%. Sequenced input: PBMCs. These receptors originate from a middle-aged man in good health and CMV-seronegative.

In its sample, this clone was seen a few times. The chain links TRBV6-4 to TRBJ2-3, with TRBD1 matching 9 bases. This CDR3 region has 14 residues. The germline V gene has CDR1 MRHNA and CDR2 SNTAGT. V gave up 3 bases and J gave up 5 bases; unmatched junction bases: 3. The CDR3 region is CASSDTDRGDTQYF. CDR3 bases: TGTGCCAGCAGTGATACGGACAGGGGAGATACGCAGTATTTT.

The rearrangement uses TRBV4-2 and TRBJ1-3, with D unresolved. Germline CDR1 LGHNA, CDR2 YNFKEQ. Deletions cut 3 bases from V and 0 bases from J, with 9 bases between. This CDR3 spans 15 amino acids. Here the CDR3 DNA reads TGTGCCAGCAGCCAGAGCGGCAACTCTGGAAACACCATATATTTT. This translates into CASSQSGNSGNTIYF.

The chain has TRBV18 and TRBJ1-3; 7 bases agree with TRBD1. V dropped 10 bases and J dropped 0; count of bases not matched to a gene: 6. The CDR3 is made up of 14 amino acids. CDR1 is KGHSH and CDR2 is LQKENI in the germline V gene. The CDR3 nucleotides are TGTGCCACCCGACAGGGAATCTCTGGAAACACCATATATTTT. This translates into CATRQGISGNTIYF. Together with reference TRBV18 and TRBJ1-3, the CDR3 gives the full variable domain: NAGVMQNPRHLVRRRGQEARLRCSPMKGHSHVYWYRQLPEEGLKFMVYLQKENIIDESGMPKERFSAEFPKEGPSILRIQQVVRGDSAAYFCATRQGISGNTIYFGEGSWLTVV.

This clone was recorded a few times. CDR3 in DNA: TGCGCCAGCAGTGACTTACTAGCGGGGGGATTAGATACGCAGTATTTT. Its protein product is CASSDLLAGGLDTQYF. The rearrangement joins TRBV10-2 to TRBJ2-3; 12 bases line up with TRBD2. The germline gives CDR1 WSHSY, CDR2 SAAADI. The CDR3 runs to 16 residues. The J segment lost 5 bases and the V segment lost 3 bases, leaving 6 bases of the junction unmatched.

Comment on this clone: The sample contains more than one DNA sequence encoding this CDR3. The chain recombines TRBV6-4 with TRBJ1-2, with 8 bases aligning to TRBD1. Germline V gives CDR1 MRHNA, CDR2 SNTAGT. The CDR3 totals 15 residues. Germline trimming cut 2 bases from V and 2 bases from J; bases unmatched to any gene: 4. The CDR3, as DNA: TGTGCCAGCAGTGACGGACAGGGAGGAAACTATGGCTACACCTTC. Translating it yields CASSDGQGGNYGYTF.

The chain recombines TRBV5-1 with TRBJ1-5, with TRBD1 matching 7 bases. Germline trimming cut 4 bases from V and 6 bases from J; bases unmatched to any gene: 4. Germline CDR1 reads SGHRS; CDR2 reads YFSETQ. The CDR3 totals 13 residues. CDR3: CASSVTGAQPQHF. Here the CDR3 DNA reads TGCGCCAGCAGCGTAACAGGGGCTCAGCCCCAGCATTTT. The complete variable domain, with remaining parts taken from reference TRBV5-1 and TRBJ1-5, reads KAGVTQTPRYLIKTRGQQVTLSCSPISGHRSVSWYQQTPGQGLQFLFEYFSETQRNKGNFPGRFSGRQFSNSRSEMNVSTLELGDSALYLCASSVTGAQPQHFGDGTRLSIL.